The text below deals with one T cell receptor (beta chain). These data belong to a study of HIV-infected patients and healthy controls. The CDR3 is 16 residues long. J lost 6 bases, V lost 8 bases, and 13 bases had no gene match. Germline lookup yields CDR1 MNHNS and CDR2 SASEGT. TCRdb fed the 5' RACE reads into MiXCR, producing one record per CDR3 protein. The table lists about 64,000 distinct CDR3 sequences, under 25% of them singletons, with approximately 1.5% in the top ten. Sequencing used CD4+ T cells from blood. This TCR derives from a human donor in good health. V usage is TRBV6-1 and J usage is TRBJ1-5; 10 nucleotides align to TRBD1. The CDR3 here is CASEPGQGLYFQPQHF. CDR3 sequence (DNA): TGTGCCAGCGAGCCGGGACAGGGGTTGTATTTTCAGCCCCAGCATTTT.